This T cell receptor beta chain emerged from a study of T-cell memory formation after mild COVID-19. TCRdb re-derived calls from the 5' RACE reads in MiXCR, one entry per CDR3 protein. This table holds roughly 190,000 distinct CDR3 sequences, about 10% found once. This clonotype was observed a single time. This TCR was recovered from a man aged 18 to 29 who had mild COVID-19 (a few samples of this study predate the infection). Cell type and time point are not known. What was sequenced was PBMCs or a T cell subset sorted from them (not recorded which).

The CDR3 DNA reads as TGTGCCAGCAGTTTAGGGCTGAAAACATCCTACGAGCAGTACTTC. It yields the protein CASSLGLKTSYEQYF. V gene TRBV27 combines with J gene TRBJ2-7; D gene ambiguous. This CDR3 spans 15 amino acids. The V gene lost 2 bases and the J gene lost 1 base, with 12 bases spanning the gap. Germline V gene sequence: CDR1 MNHEY, CDR2 SMNVEV (reference sequence).